The rows below give T cell receptor beta chains drawn from one sample of a study of cytomegalovirus exposure and HLA in healthy donors. The data were produced by immunoSEQ multiplex PCR, yet TCRdb's version contains in-frame clones alone and is incomplete. The table records about 130,000 clones, around 80% of them present only once. Sequencing was done on a sample of PBMCs. The receptors here all came from a boy younger than 10 in good health and CMV-seronegative. The conserved cysteine and the conserved F or W are not part of the CDR3 here. Fields, in order: D gene, V gene, J gene, CDR3 protein. D genes are given only for firm matches.

>-|TRBV6-4|TRBJ2-1
ASSDSVEVPLSEQF
>TRBD1|TRBV19|TRBJ2-2
ASSVSGGGELF
>-|TRBV5-6|TRBJ1-5
ASSRGGVGQPQH
>-|TRBV5-8|TRBJ1-2
ASSFRSFNYGYT
>TRBD1|TRBV7-9|TRBJ1-6
ASSSTGTGNSPLH
>-|TRBV19|TRBJ1-5
ASSFPGGHQPQH
>TRBD2|TRBV6-4|TRBJ2-5
ASSESGGAQETQY
>-|TRBV11-2|TRBJ2-7
ASSLTREQY
>TRBD2|TRBV7-2|TRBJ2-2
ASSLAAGGHTGELF
>-|TRBV6-5|TRBJ1-1
ASSYLRDGGTEAF
>TRBD1|TRBV7-8|TRBJ1-2
ASSKDRVDGYT
>TRBD2|TRBV5-1|TRBJ2-2
ASSPQAGDNTGELF
>-|TRBV27|TRBJ1-2
ADTGYGYT
>TRBD1|TRBV5-1|TRBJ1-1
ASSLAGTGYSTEAF
>-|TRBV7-3|TRBJ2-6
ASSPRRASGANVPT
>-|TRBV30|TRBJ2-3
AWSVRAGRGGDTQY
>-|TRBV6-6|TRBJ1-2
ASSYYGEDNYGYT
>-|TRBV5-6|TRBJ1-1
ASSLMWRNTEAF